One and the same sample provided the 21 T cell receptor beta chains below, sequenced in a study of OX40 agonist ivuxolimab in advanced cancers. Produced via immunoSEQ multiplex PCR; TCRdb's table is partial and in-frame only. This table has just under 75,000 clones, 75% to 95% appearing once. The sample was CD4+ or CD8+ T cells sorted from blood, taken in a trial of the OX40 agonist ivuxolimab. The receptors derive from an adult with an advanced solid tumor such as melanoma, head and neck, liver or kidney cancer.

The chain employs TRBV19 and TRBJ2-2, with D uncertain. Germline V gene sequence: CDR1 LNHDA, CDR2 SQIVND (reference sequence). The CDR3 is 11 amino acids. V was pared by 6 bases and J by 6 bases, with 5 bases between. The CDR3 coding sequence is TGTGCCAGTAGGGCGGCCGGGGAGCTGTTTTTT. This sequence encodes CASRAAGELFF. Supplemented by reference TRBV19 and TRBJ2-2, the full variable domain reads DGGITQSPKYLFRKEGQNVTLSCEQNLNHDAMYWYRQDPGQGLRLIYYSQIVNDFQKGDIAEGYSVSREKKESFPLTVTSAQKNPTAFYLCASRAAGELFFGEGSRLTVL.

The J gene is TRBJ2-1, the V gene TRBV6-5, with D perhaps matching TRBD1 or TRBD2 (5 bases each). The CDR3 extends over 15 amino acids. The germline V gene has CDR1 MNHEY and CDR2 SVGAGI. V lost 6 bases to trimming and J lost 10 bases, with 22 bases between them. This CDR3 is CASSLGAHPAREQFF. The CDR3 DNA sequence: TGTGCCAGCAGCCTCGGGGCACACCCGGCCCGGGAGCAGTTCTTC.

The genes are TRBV5-6 and TRBJ2-3; a possible D gene is TRBD2 (5 bases). Germline assignment: CDR1 SGHDT and CDR2 YYEEEE. Trimming cost V 4 bases and J 0 bases, with 15 bases left between them. The length of the CDR3 is 16 residues. CDR3 sequence reads: CASSNAREPSTDTQYF. The CDR3, as DNA: TGTGCCAGCAGCAATGCGAGGGAGCCGAGCACAGATACGCAGTATTTT.

The V call is TRBV27, the J call TRBJ2-7, with TRBD2 matching 9 bases. Germline CDR1 reads MNHEY; CDR2 reads SMNVEV (reference sequence). V lost 6 bases to trimming and J lost 0 bases; unmatched junction nucleotides: 9. The CDR3 is 16 residues long. CDR3 protein: CASRRSLAGFSYEQYF. CDR3 nucleotides: TGTGCCAGCAGGCGCTCACTAGCGGGCTTCTCCTACGAGCAGTACTTC.

The genes are TRBV6-5 and TRBJ2-7; 7 bases map to TRBD1. The ends lost 7 bases at V and 0 bases at J; junction bases unmatched: 6. The CDR3 runs to 14 residues. Germline lookup yields CDR1 MNHEY and CDR2 SVGAGI. CDR3 DNA: TGTGCCAGCAAGCCCGGGACAGCCTCCTACGAGCAGTACTTC. Translation: CASKPGTASYEQYF.

J is TRBJ2-3 and V is TRBV29-1; tentative D call: TRBD2 (5 bases). The CDR3 runs 15 residues. In germline, CDR1 is SQVTM, CDR2 ANQGSEA. Between the trimmed V and J ends, which lost 4 bases and 1 base, there was a span of 15 bases. In DNA, the CDR3 is TGCAGCGTTGGGGAGAGGCACCGCGGCACAGATACGCAGTATTTT. Protein: CSVGERHRGTDTQYF.

The rearrangement links TRBV5-4 to TRBJ2-7; 12 bases match TRBD2. This CDR3 contains 15 residues. J gave up 3 bases and V 2 bases, and 3 bases lay outside the gene matches. Germline CDR1 reads SGHNT; CDR2 reads YYREEE (reference sequence). In DNA, the CDR3 is TGTGCCAGCAGCTTACCGACTAGCGGGAGCTACGAGCAGTACTTC. It codes for CASSLPTSGSYEQYF.

The genes are TRBV7-9 and TRBJ1-4, with a possible D match to TRBD1 (6 bases). The CDR3 totals 15 residues. Germline V CDR1 and CDR2: SEHNR, FQNEAQ (reference sequence). The V end was cut by 1 base, the J end by 6 bases, with 12 bases between. Written as DNA, the CDR3 is TGTGCCAGCAGCTTAGTAACAGGGTCTTATGAAAAACTGTTTTTT. Translating it yields CASSLVTGSYEKLFF.

The chain recombines TRBV6-1 with TRBJ2-5; tentatively, D is TRBD1 or TRBD2 (5 bases each). Germline lookup yields CDR1 MNHNS and CDR2 SASEGT. This CDR3 contains 14 residues. Trimming cost V 7 bases and J 1 base, with 13 bases left between them. The CDR3 loop is CASKWGPTQETQYF. As DNA, the CDR3 is TGTGCCAGCAAGTGGGGACCAACCCAAGAGACCCAGTACTTC.

This clone was found a few times. V usage is TRBV6-1 and J usage is TRBJ1-4, with D maybe TRBD1 (5 bases). Looked up from germline, CDR1 is MNHNS and CDR2 is SASEGT. Trimming took off 2 bases at V and 14 bases at J, with 21 bases between the two ends. The CDR3 is made up of 15 amino acids. The CDR3 sequence is CASSESRASSPRLFF. Written as DNA, the CDR3 is TGTGCCAGCAGTGAAAGCAGGGCCTCCAGCCCAAGGCTGTTTTTT.

This sequence joins TRBV7-9 and TRBJ2-2; D is unclear. Germline V lookup: CDR1 SEHNR, CDR2 FQNEAQ (reference sequence). Trimming took off 2 bases at V and 1 base at J, with 5 bases between the two ends. This CDR3 contains 14 residues. CDR3: CASSLTVNTGELFF. The CDR3 DNA follows: TGTGCCAGCAGCTTAACAGTGAACACCGGGGAGCTGTTTTTT.

CDR3: CASSPGQGGINTEAFF. CDR3 DNA sequence: TGTGCCAGCAGCCCCGGACAGGGAGGGATTAACACTGAAGCTTTCTTT. V gene TRBV11-2 combines with J gene TRBJ1-1; TRBD1 matches at 8 bases. CDR1 and CDR2 (germline): SGHAT, FQNNGV. The CDR3 spans 16 residues. J gave up 2 bases and V 5 bases, and 10 bases lay outside the gene matches.

The CDR3 protein is CASSLSGNQPQHF. The DNA for the CDR3 is TGTGCCAGCAGCTTAAGTGGCAATCAGCCCCAGCATTTT. The rearrangement links TRBV7-2 to TRBJ1-5; unclear D gene. The germline V gene has CDR1 SGHTA and CDR2 FQGNSA. There are 13 residues in the CDR3. V gave up 2 bases and J gave up 2 bases, with 4 bases separating them.

This clone appeared once. The chain carries TRBV6-6 and TRBJ2-7; the match to TRBD2 covers 9 bases. From germline, CDR1 is MNHNY and CDR2 SVGAGI (reference sequence). CDR3 length: 12 amino acids. After removal of 10 bases from V and 3 bases from J, the junction contained 4 bases not matched to a gene. The CDR3 sequence: CATRTSVYEQYF. The CDR3 coding sequence is TGTGCCACCAGGACTAGCGTCTACGAGCAGTACTTC.

J is TRBJ2-7 and V is TRBV28; perhaps TRBD1 as D (7 bases). CDR3 length: 14 amino acids. The germline V gene encodes CDR1 MDHEN and CDR2 SYDVKM. V dropped 7 bases and J dropped 0 bases, with 13 bases sitting between them. CDR3 DNA sequence: TGTGCCAGCACGGAGGGACAGAGCTCCTACGAGCAGTACTTC. Translation gives CASTEGQSSYEQYF.

The CDR3 DNA is TGTGCCAGCAGGGGAATGACCTCAACCTACGAGCAGTACTTC. It translates to CASRGMTSTYEQYF. V gene TRBV2 combines with J gene TRBJ2-7; D remains ambiguous. This CDR3 region has 14 residues. Germline V CDR1 and CDR2: SNHLY, FYNNEI. Trimming cost V 6 bases and J 2 bases, with 14 bases left between them.

CDR3 sequence (DNA): TGTGCCAGTAGCCGTCGGCAGGGCATGTCGCAAGAGACCCAGTACTTC. Its protein product is CASSRRQGMSQETQYF. The chain recombines TRBV19 with TRBJ2-5; tentative D call: TRBD1 (5 bases). The CDR3 covers 16 residues. V was cut by 6 bases and J by 2 bases, with 19 bases left in between. Germline V gene sequence: CDR1 LNHDA, CDR2 SQIVND (reference sequence).

The chain has TRBV5-4 and TRBJ2-2; TRBD2 matches 8 bases. The J segment lost 7 bases and the V segment lost 5 bases, leaving 10 bases of the junction unmatched. CDR3 size: 15 residues. Germline V gene sequence: CDR1 SGHNT, CDR2 YYREEE (reference sequence). In DNA, the CDR3 is TGTGCCAGCAGTCTCCCCCGGGAGGGAAACGGGGAGCTGTTTTTT. It encodes CASSLPREGNGELFF.

This clone has just a few counts. The rearrangement joins TRBV6-5 to TRBJ1-2; TRBD1 matches at 7 bases. V lost 0 bases, J lost 4 bases, and 5 bases stayed unmatched. CDR1 MNHEY and CDR2 SVGAGI come from the germline V gene. CDR3 length: 15 amino acids. CDR3 DNA sequence: TGTGCCAGCAGTTACTCGCTGGGACAGATCTATGGCTACACCTTC. As protein: CASSYSLGQIYGYTF.

This rearrangement joins TRBV2 to TRBJ2-2, with 7 bases identical to TRBD1. This CDR3 is built from 12 residues. CDR1 and CDR2 from the germline V gene are SNHLY and FYNNEI. Losses at the gene ends were 6 bases for V and 9 bases for J; bases not matched to a gene: 4. CDR3 amino acids: CASRQGSWELFF. The CDR3 bases are TGTGCCAGCAGACAGGGGTCGTGGGAGCTGTTTTTT.

The chain recombines TRBV19 with TRBJ1-5; D remains unclear. CDR3 length: 14 amino acids. Trimming took 3 bases from V and 1 from J, leaving 7 bases between them. The germline CDR1 and CDR2 sequences are LNHDA and SQIVND (reference sequence). CDR3 protein: CASSIRGSNQPQHF. In nucleotides, the CDR3 is TGTGCCAGTAGTATCCGGGGAAGCAATCAGCCCCAGCATTTT.